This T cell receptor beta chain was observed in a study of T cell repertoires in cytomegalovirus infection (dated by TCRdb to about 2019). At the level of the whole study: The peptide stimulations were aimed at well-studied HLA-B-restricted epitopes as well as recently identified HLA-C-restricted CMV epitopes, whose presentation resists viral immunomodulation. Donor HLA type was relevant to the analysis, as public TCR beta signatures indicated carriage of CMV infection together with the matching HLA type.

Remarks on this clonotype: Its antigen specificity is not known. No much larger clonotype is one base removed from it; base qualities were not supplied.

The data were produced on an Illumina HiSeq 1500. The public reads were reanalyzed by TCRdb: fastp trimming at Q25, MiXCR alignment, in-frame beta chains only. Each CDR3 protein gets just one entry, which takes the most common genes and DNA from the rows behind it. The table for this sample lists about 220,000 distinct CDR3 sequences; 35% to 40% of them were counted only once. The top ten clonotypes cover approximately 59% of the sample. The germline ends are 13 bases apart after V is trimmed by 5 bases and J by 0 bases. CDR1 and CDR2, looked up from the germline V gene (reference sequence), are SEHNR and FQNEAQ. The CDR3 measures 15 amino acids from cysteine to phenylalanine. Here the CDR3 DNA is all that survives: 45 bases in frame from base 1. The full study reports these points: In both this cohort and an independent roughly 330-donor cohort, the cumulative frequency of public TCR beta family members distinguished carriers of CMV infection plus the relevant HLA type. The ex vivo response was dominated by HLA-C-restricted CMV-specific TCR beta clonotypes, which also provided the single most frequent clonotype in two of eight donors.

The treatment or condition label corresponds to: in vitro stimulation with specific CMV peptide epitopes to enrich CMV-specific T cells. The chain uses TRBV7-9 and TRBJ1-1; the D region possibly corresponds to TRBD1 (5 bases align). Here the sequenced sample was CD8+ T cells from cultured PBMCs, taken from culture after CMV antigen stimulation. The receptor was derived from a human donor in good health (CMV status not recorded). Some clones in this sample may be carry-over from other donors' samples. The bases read TGTGCCAGCAGCCTCCCAGGGACGGTGAACACTGAAGCTTTCTTT. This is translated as CASSLPGTVNTEAFF.